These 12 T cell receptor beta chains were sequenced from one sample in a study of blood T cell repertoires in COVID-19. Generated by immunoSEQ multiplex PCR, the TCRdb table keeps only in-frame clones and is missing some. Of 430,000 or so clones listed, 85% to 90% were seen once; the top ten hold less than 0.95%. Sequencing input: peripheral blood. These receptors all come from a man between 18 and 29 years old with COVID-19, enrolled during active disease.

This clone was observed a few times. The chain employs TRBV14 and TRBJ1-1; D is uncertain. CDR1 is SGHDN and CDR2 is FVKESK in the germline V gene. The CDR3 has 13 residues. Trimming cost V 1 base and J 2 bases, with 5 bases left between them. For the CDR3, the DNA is TGTGCCAGCAGCCAAGGGACTAACACTGAAGCTTTCTTT. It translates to CASSQGTNTEAFF.

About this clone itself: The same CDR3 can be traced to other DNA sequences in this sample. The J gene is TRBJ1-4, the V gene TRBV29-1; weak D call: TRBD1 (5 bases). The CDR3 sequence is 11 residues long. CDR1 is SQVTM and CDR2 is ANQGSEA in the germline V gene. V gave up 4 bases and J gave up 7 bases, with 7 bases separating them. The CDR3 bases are TGCAGCGTTGTCGGGGGTGAAAAACTGTTTTTT. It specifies CSVVGGEKLFF.

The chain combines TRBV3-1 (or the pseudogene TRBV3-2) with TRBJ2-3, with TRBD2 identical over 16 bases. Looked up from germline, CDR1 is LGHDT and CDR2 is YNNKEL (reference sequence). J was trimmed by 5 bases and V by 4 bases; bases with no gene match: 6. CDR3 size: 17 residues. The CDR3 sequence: CASSRGTSGGAEDTQYF. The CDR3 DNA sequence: TGTGCCAGCAGCCGAGGGACTAGCGGGGGGGCTGAAGATACGCAGTATTTT.

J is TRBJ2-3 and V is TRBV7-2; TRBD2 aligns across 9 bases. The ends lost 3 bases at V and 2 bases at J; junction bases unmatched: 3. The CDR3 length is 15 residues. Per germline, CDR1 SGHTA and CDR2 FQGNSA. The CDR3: CASSFGGRATDTQYF. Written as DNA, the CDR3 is TGTGCCAGCAGCTTTGGCGGGAGGGCCACAGATACGCAGTATTTT.

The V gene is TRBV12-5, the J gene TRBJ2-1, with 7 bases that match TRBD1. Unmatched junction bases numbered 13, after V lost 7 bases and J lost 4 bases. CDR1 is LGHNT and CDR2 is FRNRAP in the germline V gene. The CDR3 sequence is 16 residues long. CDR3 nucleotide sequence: TGTGCTAGTGCCCCCAACAGGGGTTTGGGATACAATGAGCAGTTCTTC. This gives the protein CASAPNRGLGYNEQFF.

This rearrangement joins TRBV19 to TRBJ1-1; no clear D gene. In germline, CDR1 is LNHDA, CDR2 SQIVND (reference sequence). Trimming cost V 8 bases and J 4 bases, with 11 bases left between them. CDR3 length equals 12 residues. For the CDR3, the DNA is TGTGCCAGTGGTCGGGGTGGCACTGAAGCTTTCTTT. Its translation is CASGRGGTEAFF. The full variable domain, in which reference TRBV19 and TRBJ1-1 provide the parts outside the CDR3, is DGGITQSPKYLFRKEGQNVTLSCEQNLNHDAMYWYRQDPGQGLRLIYYSQIVNDFQKGDIAEGYSVSREKKESFPLTVTSAQKNPTAFYLCASGRGGTEAFFGQGTRLTVV.

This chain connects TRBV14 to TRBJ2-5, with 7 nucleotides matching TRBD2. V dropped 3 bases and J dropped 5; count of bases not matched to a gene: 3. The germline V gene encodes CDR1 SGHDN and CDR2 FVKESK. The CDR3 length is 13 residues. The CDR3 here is CASSHSGGETQYF. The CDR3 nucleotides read TGTGCCAGCAGCCATTCGGGAGGCGAGACCCAGTACTTC.

The CDR3 bases are TGTGCCAGCAGCCCACGCCAGCGACAGGAAGAGACCCAGTACTTC. Residues: CASSPRQRQEETQYF. The rearrangement joins TRBV5-4 to TRBJ2-5, with D possibly being TRBD1 (6 bases). Germline-derived CDR1 and CDR2 are SGHNT and YYREEE (reference sequence). The CDR3 covers 15 residues. V was trimmed by 4 bases and J by 3 bases, leaving 16 bases between them.

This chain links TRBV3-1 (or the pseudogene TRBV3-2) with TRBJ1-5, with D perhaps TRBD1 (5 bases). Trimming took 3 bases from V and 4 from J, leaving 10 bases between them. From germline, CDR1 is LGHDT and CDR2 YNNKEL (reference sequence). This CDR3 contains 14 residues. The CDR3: CASSHGGTNQPQHF. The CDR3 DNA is TGTGCCAGCAGCCATGGGGGGACGAATCAGCCCCAGCATTTT.

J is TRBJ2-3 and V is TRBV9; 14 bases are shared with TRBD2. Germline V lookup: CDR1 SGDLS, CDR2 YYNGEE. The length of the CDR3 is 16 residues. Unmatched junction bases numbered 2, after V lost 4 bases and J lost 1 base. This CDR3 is CASSTGLAGGTDTQYF. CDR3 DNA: TGTGCCAGCAGCACGGGACTAGCGGGGGGCACAGATACGCAGTATTTT.

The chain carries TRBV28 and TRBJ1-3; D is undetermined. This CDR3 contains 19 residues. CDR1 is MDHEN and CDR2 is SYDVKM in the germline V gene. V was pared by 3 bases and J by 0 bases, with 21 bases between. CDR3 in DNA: TGTGCCAGCAGTTTGCTCATAGCGATGGGGATAGGCTCTGGAAACACCATATATTTT. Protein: CASSLLIAMGIGSGNTIYF.

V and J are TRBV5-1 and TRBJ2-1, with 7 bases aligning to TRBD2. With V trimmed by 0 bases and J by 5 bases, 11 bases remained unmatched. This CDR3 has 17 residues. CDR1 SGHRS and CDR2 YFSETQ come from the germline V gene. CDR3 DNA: TGCGCCAGCAGCTTGGTGGCTCTTCGCGGGAGTAACAATGAGCAGTTCTTC. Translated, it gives CASSLVALRGSNNEQFF.